This TCR beta chain was retrieved from a study of T-cell reconstitution after alpha-beta-depleted transplantation in children. V was clipped by 7 bases and J by 7 bases, with 14 bases between them. The length of the CDR3 is 14 residues. The germline gives CDR1 MNHNS, CDR2 SASEGT. Unique molecular identifiers were built into the TCRbeta library. TCRdb passed the PCR reads through MiXCR, listing each CDR3 protein once. Here the sample spans over 550,000 distinct CDR3 sequences, about 10% being singletons. Sequenced material: PBMCs from the stem cell graft donor, taken from the stem cell graft. The sequence derives from a human donor who donated a stem cell graft to a child with acute myeloid leukemia. The rearrangement links TRBV6-1 to TRBJ1-6; D call uncertain. CDR3 coding DNA: TGTGCCAGCACGGCCAGAGCTAACAATTCACCCCTCCACTTT. This gives the protein CASTARANNSPLHF.